The 29 T cell receptor beta chains presented below share a single source sample, sequenced in a study of T-cell reconstitution after alpha-beta-depleted transplantation in children. Molecular barcoding with unique molecular identifiers was used for the TCRbeta library. Using its own MiXCR run on the PCR reads, TCRdb lists one record per CDR3 protein. The data hold about 610,000 distinct CDR3 sequences, with under 12% observed a single time. The sequences come from PBMCs from the stem cell graft donor, collected from the stem cell graft. The receptors stem from a human donor who donated a stem cell graft to a child with acute myeloid leukemia.

This clonotype has at least ten counts. V gene TRBV3-1 combines with J gene TRBJ2-2; D gene unclear. The V gene lost 4 bases and the J gene lost 8 bases, with 14 bases spanning the gap. Germline V CDR1 and CDR2: LGHDT, YNNKEL (reference sequence). CDR3 length equals 14 residues. The CDR3 sequence is CASSRFRYGGELFF. DNA for the CDR3: TGTGCCAGCAGCCGGTTTCGGTACGGGGGGGAGCTGTTTTTT.

The chain links TRBV30 to TRBJ1-5, with TRBD1 as a possible D gene (5 bases). The CDR3 is made up of 13 amino acids. V was cut by 5 bases and J by 7 bases, with 15 bases left in between. Germline values: CDR1 GTSNPN, CDR2 SVGIG (reference sequence). DNA for the CDR3: TGTGCCTGGCGGGACCGCGACGGGCAGCCCCAGCATTTT. It yields the protein CAWRDRDGQPQHF.

This sequence joins TRBV12-5 and TRBJ1-1; D unclear. Looked up from germline, CDR1 is LGHNT and CDR2 is FRNRAP. V gave up 4 bases and J gave up 4 bases, with 10 bases separating them. The CDR3 is made up of 13 amino acids. In nucleotides, the CDR3 is TGTGCTAGTGGTTCGAGTGGCGGCACTGAAGCTTTCTTT. As protein: CASGSSGGTEAFF. The full variable domain, rest sourced from reference TRBV12-5 and TRBJ1-1, is DARVTQTPRHKVTEMGQEVTMRCQPILGHNTVFWYRQTMMQGLELLAYFRNRAPLDDSGMPKDRFSAEMPDATLATLKIQPSEPRDSAVYFCASGSSGGTEAFFGQGTRLTVV.

V usage is TRBV25-1 and J usage is TRBJ2-5; D ambiguous. This CDR3 contains 13 residues. The V end was cut by 0 bases, the J end by 5 bases, with 7 bases between. Germline V gene sequence: CDR1 MGHDK, CDR2 SYGVNS. The CDR3 is CASSEYLWETQYF. For the CDR3, the DNA is TGTGCCAGCAGTGAATACTTGTGGGAGACCCAGTACTTC.

This clonotype was seen at least ten times. The chain is built from TRBV25-1 and TRBJ2-3; 9 bases map to TRBD1. V gave up 10 bases and J gave up 0 bases; unmatched junction bases: 5. The CDR3 spans 14 residues. Germline V gene data show CDR1 as MGHDK and CDR2 as SYGVNS. CDR3 sequence reads: CATTGGLSTDTQYF. CDR3 bases: TGTGCCACCACAGGGGGCCTGAGCACAGATACGCAGTATTTT.

This sequence joins TRBV7-9 and TRBJ2-1; 10 bases agree with TRBD2. Unmatched junction bases numbered 5, after V lost 8 bases and J lost 7 bases. CDR3 length: 13 residues. Germline V lookup: CDR1 SEHNR, CDR2 FQNEAQ (reference sequence). For the CDR3, the DNA is TGTGCCAGCGAGGGACTAGCGCAAAATGAGCAGTTCTTC. Translated: CASEGLAQNEQFF. Filled out from reference TRBV7-9 and TRBJ2-1, the complete variable domain reads DTGVSQNPRHKITKRGQNVTFRCDPISEHNRLYWYRQTLGQGPEFLTYFQNEAQLEKSRLLSDRFSAERPKGSFSTLEIQRTEQGDSAMYLCASEGLAQNEQFFGPGTRLTVL.

The chain links TRBV5-1 to TRBJ2-5; 8 positions agree with TRBD1. The germline V gene encodes CDR1 SGHRS and CDR2 YFSETQ. The CDR3 is 15 residues long. V was clipped by 4 bases and J by 4 bases; unmatched bases: 9. The CDR3 sequence: CASSIEVGQGETQYF. CDR3 DNA sequence: TGCGCCAGCAGCATTGAAGTCGGACAGGGAGAGACCCAGTACTTC.

This clonotype occurred many times. This chain uses TRBV7-3 with TRBJ1-2; TRBD1 might be the D (6 bases). The V gene's germline CDR1 is SGHTA and CDR2 FQGTGA. The germline V and J ends were trimmed by 4 bases and 8 bases, with 14 bases remaining between them. The CDR3 has 13 amino acids. The CDR3 loop is CASSSPQGVGYTF. The CDR3 DNA reads as TGTGCCAGCAGCTCGCCACAGGGAGTAGGCTACACCTTC.

The chain carries TRBV5-1 and TRBJ2-3; 7 bases are shared with TRBD2. Germline V CDR1 and CDR2: SGHRS, YFSETQ. This CDR3 region has 18 residues. The trim removed 4 bases at V and 0 bases at J, leaving 14 bases unmatched. CDR3 DNA sequence: TGCGCCAGCAGCATGGACGGGCTAGCGGCCTTTAGCACAGATACGCAGTATTTT. This encodes CASSMDGLAAFSTDTQYF. Filled out from reference TRBV5-1 and TRBJ2-3, the complete variable domain reads KAGVTQTPRYLIKTRGQQVTLSCSPISGHRSVSWYQQTPGQGLQFLFEYFSETQRNKGNFPGRFSGRQFSNSRSEMNVSTLELGDSALYLCASSMDGLAAFSTDTQYFGPGTRLTVL.

This clonotype was picked up a small number of times. The chain links TRBV6-5 to TRBJ1-4; 9 bases map to TRBD1. The CDR3 runs to 17 residues. The V gene end was trimmed by 4 bases and the J gene end by 4 bases; junction bases not matched to a gene: 10. Germline-derived CDR1 and CDR2 are MNHEY and SVGAGI. In DNA form, the CDR3 reads TGTGCCAGCAGTTTCTTTACAGGGGGCTGGGGTAATGAAAAACTGTTTTTT. Its protein product is CASSFFTGGWGNEKLFF.

This clonotype was picked up many times. The V and J genes are TRBV9 and TRBJ2-7, with D unresolved. Trimming shortened V by 0 bases and J by 2 bases, and 9 bases separated the two germline ends. From germline, CDR1 is SGDLS and CDR2 YYNGEE. The CDR3 is 14 amino acids. This chain's CDR3 is CASSVDDGPYEQYF. The DNA of the CDR3 is TGTGCCAGCAGCGTAGATGACGGTCCCTACGAGCAGTACTTC.

A few counts support this clonotype. This sequence joins TRBV7-2 and TRBJ2-3; possibly TRBD1 or TRBD2 for D (5 bases each). Germline CDR1 reads SGHTA; CDR2 reads FQGNSA. The CDR3 consists of 15 residues. Trimming took off 1 base at V and 4 bases at J, with 12 bases between the two ends. In DNA, the CDR3 is TGTGCCAGCAGCTTAGTGGGCCGGGACGCAGATACGCAGTATTTT. Amino acid sequence: CASSLVGRDADTQYF.

Only a few counts were recorded for this clonotype. V usage is TRBV7-9 and J usage is TRBJ2-7, with a tentative D call TRBD1 (8 bases). In germline, CDR1 is SEHNR, CDR2 FQNEAQ (reference sequence). Trimming shortened V by 4 bases and J by 5 bases, and 18 bases separated the two germline ends. The CDR3 contains 15 residues. This chain's CDR3 is CASSSYTGGANEQYF. In nucleotides, the CDR3 is TGTGCCAGCAGCTCGTACACAGGGGGGGCGAACGAGCAGTACTTC.

The chain carries TRBV7-2 and TRBJ2-5; 7 bases agree with TRBD2. This CDR3 spans 13 amino acids. J was trimmed by 4 bases and V by 7 bases; bases with no gene match: 6. Germline V gene sequence: CDR1 SGHTA, CDR2 FQGNSA. CDR3 amino acids: CASTYWGGETQYF. CDR3 in DNA: TGTGCCAGCACTTATTGGGGGGGAGAGACCCAGTACTTC.

The V and J genes are TRBV5-1 and TRBJ1-1; D not resolved. Germline CDR1 and CDR2: SGHRS and YFSETQ. V was trimmed by 4 bases and J by 0 bases, leaving 7 bases between them. The CDR3 has 13 residues. Here the CDR3 DNA reads TGCGCCAGCAGCGAAAGACTGAACACTGAAGCTTTCTTT. Translating it yields CASSERLNTEAFF.

The chain has TRBV7-2 and TRBJ1-1, with TRBD1 matching over 9 bases. V was clipped by 6 bases and J by 0 bases; unmatched bases: 5. The germline gives CDR1 SGHTA, CDR2 FQGNSA. This CDR3 spans 15 amino acids. The CDR3 spells CASRSGTGMNTEAFF. The DNA for the CDR3 is TGTGCCAGCAGATCTGGGACAGGGATGAACACTGAAGCTTTCTTT.

The table lists this clonotype with a few counts. V and J are TRBV5-1 and TRBJ2-7; 7 bases agree with TRBD1. Germline assignment: CDR1 SGHRS and CDR2 YFSETQ. The CDR3 spans 14 residues. Losses at the gene ends were 1 base for V and 2 bases for J; bases not matched to a gene: 3. For the CDR3, the DNA is TGCGCCAGCAGCTTGTTGCAGGGGGCCTACGAGCAGTACTTC. It encodes CASSLLQGAYEQYF.

This clonotype was counted at least ten times. The V and J genes are TRBV12-3 or TRBV12-4 and TRBJ2-5; D unresolved. V was shortened by 3 bases and J by 5 bases, with 7 bases between the two germline ends. The CDR3 extends over 12 amino acids. CDR3 nucleotides: TGTGCCAGCAGTTTTCCTGGGGAGACCCAGTACTTC. Translating gives CASSFPGETQYF.

This clonotype was counted ten times or more. This chain joins TRBV12-3 or TRBV12-4 and TRBJ2-5; D may match TRBD1 or TRBD2 (6 bases each). This CDR3 comprises 14 residues. V was pared by 1 base and J by 5 bases, with 11 bases between. Here the CDR3 DNA reads TGTGCCAGCAGTTTAGGGGGGGCCGGGGAGACCCAGTACTTC. Translated: CASSLGGAGETQYF.

As for this clonotype: One end of the junction does not line up with germline, which may come from a read error. The chain recombines TRBV7-7 with TRBJ2-1; unclear D gene. The CDR3 runs to 13 residues. In germline, CDR1 is SSHAT, CDR2 FNYEAQ (reference sequence). This CDR3 reads CASSLDNTDEQFF. In nucleotides, the CDR3 is TGTGCTAGCAGCTTAGACAACACGGATGAGCAGTTCTTC.

This clonotype occurred a few times. The genes are TRBV4-2 and TRBJ1-6; 7 positions match TRBD1. With V trimmed by 1 base and J by 10 bases, 7 bases remained unmatched. Germline assignment: CDR1 LGHNA and CDR2 YNFKEQ. The CDR3 is 15 amino acids. The CDR3 reads CASSQGGAGGSPLHF. The CDR3 coding sequence is TGTGCCAGCAGCCAAGGAGGAGCAGGGGGATCACCCCTCCACTTT.

The genes are TRBV2 and TRBJ2-1; TRBD2 agrees at 7 bases. The V gene end was trimmed by 3 bases and the J gene end by 8 bases; junction bases not matched to a gene: 16. The CDR3 extends over 17 amino acids. CDR1 and CDR2 from the germline V gene are SNHLY and FYNNEI. This chain's CDR3 is CASSDWGRASPSDEQFF. The DNA of the CDR3 is TGTGCCAGCAGTGACTGGGGGAGGGCCAGTCCGTCGGATGAGCAGTTCTTC.

This clonotype was detected ten times or more. The rearrangement joins TRBV7-2 to TRBJ2-7; 9 positions match TRBD1. J gave up 2 bases and V 1 base, and 0 bases lay outside the gene matches. Germline CDR1 and CDR2: SGHTA and FQGNSA. This CDR3 has 14 residues. CDR3 loop: CASSLGTGAYEQYF. The CDR3 DNA reads as TGTGCCAGCAGCTTAGGGACAGGGGCCTACGAGCAGTACTTC.

On this clonotype itself: The junction and the germline gene differ at one end; a read error may be behind it. The V gene is TRBV6-1, the J gene TRBJ2-7; no firm D call. CDR3 length: 10 residues. CDR1 and CDR2 (germline): MNHNS, SASEGT. CDR3 sequence (DNA): TGTGCCAGCAGTGAAGCGGTACGCCACTTC. Its protein is CASSEAVRHF.

This clonotype showed up just once. The CDR3 DNA reads as TGTGCCAGCAGCCAGAGACCCGGGACAGGGAATTACGAGCAGTACTTC. Protein: CASSQRPGTGNYEQYF. This chain connects TRBV14 to TRBJ2-7; TRBD1 aligns across 9 bases. Germline trimming cut 3 bases from V and 4 bases from J; bases unmatched to any gene: 10. This CDR3 has 16 amino acids. Germline CDR1 reads SGHDN; CDR2 reads FVKESK.

The chain combines TRBV15 with TRBJ2-1; the D gene is possibly TRBD2 (5 bases). The CDR3 spans 15 residues. The germline V and J ends were trimmed by 3 bases and 8 bases, with 17 bases remaining between them. The germline V gene encodes CDR1 LNHNV and CDR2 YYDKDF (reference sequence). As DNA, the CDR3 is TGTGCCACCAGCAGCGGGGTATTCCACCGCGATGAGCAGTTCTTC. This translates into CATSSGVFHRDEQFF.

The chain joins TRBV6-2 or TRBV6-3 to TRBJ1-5; TRBD1 is a possible D gene (6 bases). V was trimmed by 5 bases and J by 7 bases, leaving 21 bases between them. The V gene's germline CDR1 is MNHEY and CDR2 SVGEGT. The CDR3 sequence is 16 residues long. The CDR3 sequence is CASSGSTGGEGQPQHF. CDR3 DNA: TGTGCCAGCAGTGGGTCGACAGGAGGGGAGGGACAGCCCCAGCATTTT.

This clonotype was recorded at least ten times. V usage is TRBV20-1 and J usage is TRBJ2-7; 7 nucleotides match TRBD2. Germline loops: CDR1 DFQATT, CDR2 SNEGSKA (reference sequence). After removal of 5 bases from V and 0 bases from J, the junction contained 10 bases not matched to a gene. CDR3 length equals 15 residues. The CDR3 coding sequence is TGCAGTGCTCCCCTTAGCGGGTCCATCTCCTACGAGCAGTACTTC. It translates to CSAPLSGSISYEQYF.

The chain has TRBV7-2 and TRBJ2-3; 7 positions agree with TRBD1. The J segment lost 6 bases and the V segment lost 5 bases, leaving 11 bases of the junction unmatched. Germline loops: CDR1 SGHTA, CDR2 FQGNSA. This CDR3 spans 15 amino acids. The CDR3 DNA follows: TGTGCCAGCAGCGAACAGGGGCGTGGTTGGGATACGCAGTATTTT. Translated, it gives CASSEQGRGWDTQYF.